This TCR beta chain was sequenced during a study of T cells in localized non-small cell lung cancer. Clones were sequenced by immunoSEQ multiplex PCR, and TCRdb holds only the in-frame ones, with some missing. Among around 35,000 clones listed, 90% to 95% were seen once. This clone was seen only once. What it recognizes is unknown. Study-level findings and limits: Median roughly 57 top-100 tumor clones were shared with paired adjacent lung. Overall survival was longer when the density of T cells in the blood was higher. Highest T cell clonality was seen in uninvolved adjacent lung, surpassing that measured in tumor. Because sequencing included only one region (of the tumor), heterogeneity remains possible.

Trimming cost V 8 bases and J 9 bases; bases outside gene matches: 8. CDR3 size: 13 residues. Per germline, CDR1 SGHAT and CDR2 FQNNGV. The TCR originated in a female donor older than 55 with stage I lung adenocarcinoma. The chain combines TRBV11-2 with TRBJ1-5, with 9 bases lining up with TRBD1. Specimen: peripheral blood, collected before any cancer treatment. The CDR3 bases are TGTGCCAGCGCGGGACAGGGCTCCCGGCCCCAGCATTTT. It yields the protein CASAGQGSRPQHF.